Presented here are 15 T cell receptor beta chains from one specimen sequenced in a study of blood T cell repertoires in COVID-19. Sequencing used immunoSEQ multiplex PCR; TCRdb keeps in-frame clones, though not all of them. The profile shows approximately 170,000 clones, around 81% of them singletons. Input material: peripheral blood. These receptors all stem from an elderly woman with COVID-19, enrolled during active disease.

Here the CDR3 reads CASSLARGPYNEQFF. The CDR3 nucleotides are TGTGCCAGCAGCTTAGCGCGGGGACCTTACAATGAGCAGTTCTTC. The chain uses TRBV7-9 and TRBJ2-1, with D possibly being TRBD2 (6 bases). The CDR3 extends over 15 amino acids. Germline CDR1 is SEHNR and CDR2 is FQNEAQ (reference sequence). Deletions cut 0 bases from V and 4 bases from J, with 10 bases between.

The chain links TRBV28 to TRBJ1-5, with 10 bases that match TRBD1. Germline lookup yields CDR1 MDHEN and CDR2 SYDVKM. With V trimmed by 8 bases and J by 6 bases, 7 bases remained unmatched. There are 14 residues in the CDR3. Written as DNA, the CDR3 is TGTGCCAGCGGAGCCGGGACAGGGGTTCAGCCCCAGCATTTT. This translates into CASGAGTGVQPQHF.

The chain recombines TRBV6-5 with TRBJ2-7; 10 nucleotides line up with TRBD2. Germline V gives CDR1 MNHEY, CDR2 SVGAGI. CDR3 length: 14 amino acids. The ends lost 7 bases at V and 4 bases at J; junction bases unmatched: 7. This chain's CDR3 is CASTEREGIYEQYF. The CDR3 DNA is TGTGCCAGCACCGAGCGGGAGGGGATTTACGAGCAGTACTTC.

J is TRBJ1-1 and V is TRBV5-1; D uncertain. Germline-derived CDR1 and CDR2 are SGHRS and YFSETQ. Trimming removed 0 bases at V and 3 bases at J, with 12 bases between. The CDR3 covers 15 residues. The CDR3 here is CASSLEAGRYTEAFF. In DNA, the CDR3 is TGCGCCAGCAGCTTGGAGGCGGGTCGGTACACTGAAGCTTTCTTT. The full variable domain, completed using reference TRBV5-1 and TRBJ1-1, is KAGVTQTPRYLIKTRGQQVTLSCSPISGHRSVSWYQQTPGQGLQFLFEYFSETQRNKGNFPGRFSGRQFSNSRSEMNVSTLELGDSALYLCASSLEAGRYTEAFFGQGTRLTVV.

This rearrangement joins TRBV29-1 to TRBJ1-1, with TRBD1 as a possible D gene (5 bases). The germline gives CDR1 SQVTM, CDR2 ANQGSEA. The CDR3 has 11 amino acids. Trimming took 7 bases from V and 1 from J, leaving 7 bases between them. The CDR3 coding sequence is TGCAGCGCGACAGAGAACACTGAAGCTTTCTTT. Translated, it gives CSATENTEAFF. Based on the CDR3 plus reference TRBV29-1 and TRBJ1-1, the full variable domain is SAVISQKPSRDICQRGTSLTIQCQVDSQVTMMFWYRQQPGQSLTLIATANQGSEATYESGFVIDKFPISRPNLTFSTLTVSNMSPEDSSIYLCSATENTEAFFGQGTRLTVV.

The chain carries TRBV5-4 and TRBJ2-7, with 8 bases aligning to TRBD1. Germline V gene sequence: CDR1 SGHNT, CDR2 YYREEE (reference sequence). This CDR3 has 14 amino acids. Germline trimming cut 2 bases from V and 2 bases from J; bases unmatched to any gene: 3. The CDR3 sequence: CASSFLTGAYEQYF. CDR3 DNA sequence: TGTGCCAGCAGCTTCTTGACAGGGGCCTACGAGCAGTACTTC.

The V and J genes are TRBV6-5 and TRBJ2-2; 9 nucleotides match TRBD1. In germline, CDR1 is MNHEY, CDR2 SVGAGI. V was clipped by 7 bases and J by 6 bases; unmatched bases: 6. This CDR3 has 14 residues. The CDR3 region has the DNA TGTGCCAGCATCCGGGACAGGGTATCCGGGGAGCTGTTTTTT. It translates to CASIRDRVSGELFF.

The V and J genes are TRBV30 and TRBJ1-5; 7 bases line up with TRBD1. Losses at the gene ends were 4 bases for V and 6 bases for J; bases not matched to a gene: 12. CDR1 and CDR2 from the germline V gene are GTSNPN and SVGIG (reference sequence). This CDR3 is built from 15 residues. CDR3 amino acids: CAWKSSNRGRQPQHF. The CDR3 nucleotides are TGTGCCTGGAAGTCGTCGAACAGGGGTCGTCAGCCCCAGCATTTT.

The V call is TRBV4-1, the J call TRBJ2-7; unclear D gene. This CDR3 is built from 13 residues. V was trimmed by 2 bases and J by 5 bases, leaving 10 bases between them. The germline V gene encodes CDR1 MGHRA and CDR2 YSYEKL. CDR3 nucleotides: TGCGCCAGCAGCCAAACAATTTTGGACGAGCAGTACTTC. This codes for CASSQTILDEQYF.

The chain combines TRBV20-1 with TRBJ2-1, with D uncertain. Per germline, CDR1 DFQATT and CDR2 SNEGSKA (reference sequence). This CDR3 is 15 amino acids long. V gave up 3 bases and J gave up 0 bases, with 12 bases separating them. The CDR3 here is CSASSQKSSYNEQFF. CDR3 coding DNA: TGCAGTGCTAGTTCACAAAAAAGCTCCTACAATGAGCAGTTCTTC.

The chain recombines TRBV3-1 (or the pseudogene TRBV3-2) with TRBJ1-1; D gene unclear. The CDR3 length is 12 residues. Germline-derived CDR1 and CDR2 are LGHDT and YNNKEL (reference sequence). Trimming removed 2 bases at V and 5 bases at J, with 6 bases between. The CDR3 protein is CASSQSVTEAFF. The CDR3 region has the DNA TGTGCCAGCAGCCAATCGGTGACTGAAGCTTTCTTT.

The rearrangement joins TRBV19 to TRBJ1-5; TRBD1 matches 9 bases. Per the germline V gene, CDR1 is LNHDA and CDR2 is SQIVND (reference sequence). CDR3 length equals 17 residues. V lost 7 bases to trimming and J lost 4 bases; unmatched junction nucleotides: 14. The CDR3 nucleotides read TGTGCCAGTACCAACCCGCCCGGGACAGGGACAAATCAGCCCCAGCATTTT. It yields the protein CASTNPPGTGTNQPQHF.

Only a few counts were recorded for this clone. The chain couples TRBV7-3 to TRBJ2-2; TRBD2 matches at 7 bases. J gave up 4 bases and V 1 base, and 6 bases lay outside the gene matches. There are 16 residues in the CDR3. Germline values: CDR1 SGHTA, CDR2 FQGTGA. The CDR3 region is CASSLIGGGSTGELFF. The CDR3 DNA follows: TGTGCCAGCAGCTTAATTGGCGGGGGTTCCACCGGGGAGCTGTTTTTT.

In this sample, this clone turned up many times. The CDR3 here is CASTRSANTEAFF. The DNA for the CDR3 is TGTGCCAGCACCAGGTCGGCGAACACTGAAGCTTTCTTT. This chain joins TRBV6-5 and TRBJ1-1, with D uncertain. Germline assignment: CDR1 MNHEY and CDR2 SVGAGI. This CDR3 spans 13 amino acids. V dropped 7 bases and J dropped 1 base, with 10 bases sitting between them.

Concerning this clone itself: Other DNA sequences in this specimen translate into the identical CDR3. J is TRBJ1-1 and V is TRBV5-6, with 7 nucleotides matching TRBD1. Germline CDR1 SGHDT, CDR2 YYEEEE. The CDR3 has 14 amino acids. V shed 2 bases, J shed 2 bases, and the junction held 3 bases outside the gene matches. CDR3 nucleotides: TGTGCCAGCAGCTTACCAGGGGGAAACACTGAAGCTTTCTTT. Protein: CASSLPGGNTEAFF. Drawing the rest from reference TRBV5-6 and TRBJ1-1, the complete variable domain is DAGVTQSPTHLIKTRGQQVTLRCSPKSGHDTVSWYQQALGQGPQFIFQYYEEEERQRGNFPDRFSGHQFPNYSSELNVNALLLGDSALYLCASSLPGGNTEAFFGQGTRLTVV.